This TCR beta chain was profiled in a study of early T cells in non-severe SARS-CoV-2 infection (dated by TCRdb to the early 2020s). At the level of the whole study: Bulk RNA from unsorted whole blood was used for TCR sequencing, so alpha and beta chains could not be paired. Summary of the overall study and its limitations: Matching against VDJdb was skewed toward anti-spike CD8 responses, likely underestimated virus-specific expansions, and missed private and CD4 specificities.

In the case of this clonotype: Its antigen specificity is not known. The sample holds no much larger clone one base away, and base qualities are not on file.

V ends up 7 bases short and J 2 bases short, with an unmatched junction base count of 7. The CDR3 sequence holds 16 residues, the cysteine and phenylalanine included. Left in the record is the CDR3 DNA by itself, 48 bases read in frame from the first base. Library generation was performed with 5' RACE. Reads for this sample came from a NextSeq 500. To correct for sequencing error and PCR bias, the TCR library protocol tagged individual cDNA molecules with unique molecular identifiers. Sequencing covered both TCR alpha and beta chains, and within each sample the abundances of alpha and beta sequences were tightly co-correlated. From the authors' description of their analysis: V gene, J gene and CDR3 annotation of TCR sequences was performed with Decombinator V4. TCRs were defined as expanded if a significant change between any two time points was detected under a Poisson model with p below 0.0001. TCR abundances were normalised to the total number of TCRs sequenced in each sample and reported as counts per million. MAIT TCRs were defined by TRAV1-2 paired with TRAJ12, TRAJ20 or TRAJ33, and iNKT TCRs by TRAV10 paired with TRAJ18. VDJdb, accessed on 1 November 2021, was searched for TCRs annotated for CMV, EBV and SARS-CoV-2, and TCRs annotated for more than one antigen were excluded. In-frame beta chains were kept once TCRdb had trimmed the public reads at Q25 with fastp and called clones with MiXCR. CDR3 protein duplicates are merged, each entry listing the most common genes and DNA. Clone size and V and J calls follow TCRdb, not the original study. The sample records roughly 57,000 distinct CDR3 sequences, around 13% of which are singletons. About 1.3% of the sample rests with the top ten.

This was a case-control study nested in a cohort of healthcare workers in London, UK, who had nasopharyngeal swab PCR tests and blood samples taken every week. Healthcare workers were recruited between 23 and 31 March 2020, during the week of the UK lockdown, and were followed weekly for up to roughly 15 weeks. Specimen: whole blood. Here the chain combines TRBV12-3 or TRBV12-4 and TRBJ2-6; 8 junctional bases match TRBD1. The receptor was isolated from an adult who was a healthcare worker with PCR-confirmed SARS-CoV-2 infection or an uninfected control (not recorded which). The DNA sequence is TGTGCCAGCACCATTACGGACAGGGCTGGGGCCAACGTCCTGACTTTC. This translates into CASTITDRAGANVLTF.